These 22 T cell receptor beta chains were sequenced from one sample in a study of blood T cell repertoires in COVID-19. Using immunoSEQ multiplex PCR, the repertoire was profiled, and TCRdb retains in-frame clones only, with some absent. The table shows 90,000 to 100,000 clones, with about four fifths occurring only once. The material sequenced was peripheral blood. These receptors came from a man aged 70 or older with active or convalescent COVID-19.

In the case of this clone: Germline and junction disagree at one end, which may indicate a read error. The chain carries TRBV6-5 and TRBJ2-1, with TRBD1 as a possible D gene (6 bases). From germline, CDR1 is MNHEY and CDR2 SVGAGI. CDR3 length: 15 amino acids. The DNA for the CDR3 is TGTGCCAGCAGTTACTCGTCAGGGGAATACAAGGAGCAGTTCTTC. It codes for CASSYSSGEYKEQFF.

The chain recombines TRBV2 with TRBJ2-3; D unresolved. The germline CDR1 and CDR2 sequences are SNHLY and FYNNEI. Trimming shortened V by 5 bases and J by 2 bases, and 11 bases separated the two germline ends. The CDR3 runs 14 residues. CDR3 nucleotides: TGTGCCAGCAGTCCTCCAACATCCACAGATACGCAGTATTTT. Its translation: CASSPPTSTDTQYF.

This chain links TRBV5-1 with TRBJ1-1; TRBD1 is a possible D gene (6 bases). Trimming removed 0 bases at V and 4 bases at J, with 13 bases between. Germline assignment: CDR1 SGHRS and CDR2 YFSETQ. This CDR3 is built from 15 residues. The CDR3 coding sequence is TGCGCCAGCAGCTTGGAATCCACAGGGACCACTGAAGCTTTCTTT. Encoded protein: CASSLESTGTTEAFF. Using reference TRBV5-1 and TRBJ1-1 for the parts outside the CDR3, the full variable domain is KAGVTQTPRYLIKTRGQQVTLSCSPISGHRSVSWYQQTPGQGLQFLFEYFSETQRNKGNFPGRFSGRQFSNSRSEMNVSTLELGDSALYLCASSLESTGTTEAFFGQGTRLTVV.

The chain has TRBV3-1 (or the pseudogene TRBV3-2) and TRBJ2-7; 8 nucleotides agree with TRBD2. V was pared by 4 bases and J by 1 base, with 3 bases of the junction left unmatched. Germline CDR1 reads LGHDT; CDR2 reads YNNKEL (reference sequence). The CDR3 is made up of 14 amino acids. CDR3 residues: CASSPRGGSYEQYF. The CDR3 DNA is TGTGCCAGCAGCCCCCGGGGGGGTTCCTACGAGCAGTACTTC.

The V and J genes are TRBV11-2 and TRBJ1-1; D remains ambiguous. V was clipped by 2 bases and J by 4 bases, with 11 bases between them. From germline, CDR1 is SGHAT and CDR2 FQNNGV. There are 14 residues in the CDR3. CDR3 sequence: CASSLTGSGTEAFF. CDR3 nucleotides: TGTGCCAGCAGCTTAACCGGATCGGGCACTGAAGCTTTCTTT.

This clone has just a few counts. The chain joins TRBV19 to TRBJ2-1, with no clear D. V was pared by 3 bases and J by 1 base, with 13 bases between. This CDR3 comprises 16 residues. In germline, CDR1 is LNHDA, CDR2 SQIVND (reference sequence). CDR3 protein: CASSMRKSFSYNEQFF. In nucleotides, the CDR3 is TGTGCCAGTAGTATGAGGAAGTCCTTTTCCTACAATGAGCAGTTCTTC.

V gene TRBV9 combines with J gene TRBJ2-1; TRBD1 matches 11 bases. Unmatched junction bases numbered 7, after V lost 2 bases and J lost 6 bases. The CDR3 is 16 residues long. CDR1 SGDLS and CDR2 YYNGEE come from the germline V gene. The CDR3 DNA reads as TGTGCCAGCAGCGTTTTACCCGGGACAGGGGGCAATGAGCAGTTCTTC. It encodes CASSVLPGTGGNEQFF.

This clone was seen just once. The rearrangement joins TRBV28 to TRBJ1-1, with D perhaps TRBD1 (6 bases). The CDR3 contains 13 residues. V was shortened by 4 bases and J by 10 bases, with 16 bases between the two germline ends. Germline lookup yields CDR1 MDHEN and CDR2 SYDVKM. The DNA for the CDR3 is TGTGCCAGCAGTTACTCTTCTCAGGGGCTAGCTTTCTTT. It codes for CASSYSSQGLAFF.

The chain recombines TRBV6-5 with TRBJ1-3, with 8 bases matching TRBD1. Trimming took 4 bases from V and 4 from J; bases not matched to a gene: 3. The CDR3 extends over 14 amino acids. Germline V CDR1 and CDR2: MNHEY, SVGAGI. CDR3 sequence (DNA): TGTGCCAGCAGTTCGAGGGACAGGGGAAACACCATATATTTT. It encodes CASSSRDRGNTIYF.

The chain couples TRBV10-3 to TRBJ2-4; 7 nucleotides agree with TRBD2. The CDR3 length is 13 residues. Trimming at V came to 3 bases and at J to 5 bases, leaving 1 base not matched to a gene. Germline assignment: CDR1 ENHRY and CDR2 SYGVKD. CDR3 nucleotide sequence: TGTGCCATCAGTGATCGGGGGGAAAACATTCAGTACTTC. Its translation is CAISDRGENIQYF.

This clone was observed a few times. The chain links TRBV7-2 to TRBJ2-3; no firm D call. CDR1 and CDR2 (germline): SGHTA, FQGNSA. The ends were cut back, 6 bases at V and 1 base at J, with 14 bases in the middle. This CDR3 contains 15 residues. The CDR3 region is CASRPRLGRTDTQYF. CDR3 in DNA: TGTGCCAGCAGACCCCGGCTAGGCCGCACAGATACGCAGTATTTT.

In this sample, this clone turned up once. This chain connects TRBV28 to TRBJ1-2; D might be TRBD1 (5 bases). Germline V CDR1 and CDR2: MDHEN, SYDVKM. V was pared by 2 bases and J by 2 bases, with 6 bases between. CDR3 length equals 13 residues. For the CDR3, the DNA is TGTGCCAGCAGTTTAAGGGGCAACTATGGCTACACCTTC. Encoded protein: CASSLRGNYGYTF.

This clone came up a few times. The V and J genes are TRBV18 and TRBJ2-2; D possibly corresponds to TRBD1 (6 bases). V gave up 3 bases and J gave up 5 bases, with 7 bases separating them. CDR3 size: 13 residues. Germline loops: CDR1 KGHSH, CDR2 LQKENI. The CDR3 bases are TGTGCCAGCTCACCCCAGGGGACCGGGGAGCTGTTTTTT. This gives the protein CASSPQGTGELFF.

This sequence joins TRBV2 and TRBJ2-5; 10 bases agree with TRBD2. Germline CDR1 and CDR2: SNHLY and FYNNEI. This CDR3 has 15 residues. Trimming at V came to 5 bases and at J to 3 bases, leaving 6 bases not matched to a gene. CDR3 residues: CASSLESGGEETQYF. CDR3 sequence (DNA): TGTGCCAGCAGTCTGGAAAGCGGGGGGGAAGAGACCCAGTACTTC.

This clone was detected only once. The chain joins TRBV5-6 to TRBJ1-2; D uncertain. V lost 3 bases to trimming and J lost 1 base, with 10 bases between them. Germline loops: CDR1 SGHDT, CDR2 YYEEEE. The CDR3 has 14 amino acids. This chain's CDR3 is CASSSGNGNYGYTF. The CDR3 nucleotides read TGTGCCAGCAGCTCGGGGAACGGTAACTATGGCTACACCTTC.

This clone was recorded a few times. This sequence joins TRBV19 and TRBJ2-1; possible D gene TRBD2, 5 bases. Trimming stripped 4 bases from V and 4 bases from J, with 14 bases between. Germline V gene sequence: CDR1 LNHDA, CDR2 SQIVND (reference sequence). This CDR3 is built from 15 residues. The DNA for the CDR3 is TGTGCCAGTAGTACCGAACACGGGATGTACAATGAGCAGTTCTTC. It encodes CASSTEHGMYNEQFF.

The rearrangement uses TRBV28 and TRBJ2-7; 7 nucleotides agree with TRBD2. Germline V lookup: CDR1 MDHEN, CDR2 SYDVKM. This CDR3 comprises 14 residues. V gave up 7 bases and J gave up 3 bases; unmatched junction bases: 9. The CDR3 DNA reads TGTGCCAGCACGGCTAGCGGAATACTCTACGAGCAGTACTTC. Its translation: CASTASGILYEQYF.

V gene TRBV5-6 combines with J gene TRBJ1-1; 8 bases agree with TRBD1. Germline CDR1 SGHDT, CDR2 YYEEEE. The CDR3 consists of 14 residues. V shed 5 bases, J shed 6 bases, and the junction held 9 bases outside the gene matches. The CDR3 region is CASRFTGGAAEAFF. The CDR3 DNA reads TGTGCCAGCAGGTTTACAGGGGGAGCAGCTGAAGCTTTCTTT.

The chain has TRBV7-2 and TRBJ1-3; D possibly corresponds to TRBD1 (6 bases). V lost 6 bases, J lost 4 bases, and 13 bases lay in between. Germline V CDR1 and CDR2: SGHTA, FQGNSA. The CDR3 sequence is 14 residues long. CDR3 region: CASSIDRFGNTIYF. CDR3 in DNA: TGTGCCAGCAGTATAGACAGGTTCGGAAACACCATATATTTT.

This chain connects TRBV9 to TRBJ1-4; a weak D match, TRBD1 (6 bases). Germline lookup yields CDR1 SGDLS and CDR2 YYNGEE. This CDR3 spans 16 amino acids. Trimming took 0 bases from V and 1 from J, leaving 10 bases between them. The CDR3 sequence is CASSVGWGLTNEKLFF. DNA for the CDR3: TGTGCCAGCAGCGTAGGGTGGGGGCTAACTAATGAAAAACTGTTTTTT.

The gene calls are TRBV21-1 and TRBJ2-3; the table's D call of TRBD2 was not tested on the DNA. TRBV21-1 is assigned pseudogene status. The CDR3 spans 18 residues. The CDR3 region is CASSSKNSQDSSTDTQYF. The CDR3, as DNA: TGTGCCAGCAGCTCAAAGAACTCCCAGGACTCTAGCACAGATACGCAGTATTTT.

The sample holds one count of this clone. This CDR3 reads CASSSPRTGPYGYTF. The CDR3 region has the DNA TGTGCCAGCAGTTCCCCAAGGACAGGGCCCTATGGCTACACCTTC. The chain couples TRBV6-5 to TRBJ1-2; 8 bases agree with TRBD1. Germline V gene lookup returns CDR1 MNHEY and CDR2 SVGAGI. There are 15 residues in the CDR3. V lost 4 bases and J lost 4; bases outside the gene matches: 8.